This TCR beta chain came from a study of blood T cell repertoires in COVID-19. CDR3 length: 12 amino acids. Looked up from germline, CDR1 is GTSNPN and CDR2 is SVGIG (reference sequence). Using immunoSEQ multiplex PCR, the repertoire was profiled, and TCRdb retains in-frame clones only, with some absent. Among 150,000 to 200,000 clones listed, 60% to 85% were seen once. Material for sequencing was peripheral blood. The chain uses TRBV30 and TRBJ2-7; tentative D call: TRBD1 (5 bases). The receptor comes from a man between 65 and 85 years old with acute or convalescent COVID-19. Here the CDR3 reads CGLGRDSYEQYF. The CDR3 nucleotides read TGTGGGCTTGGCAGGGACTCCTACGAGCAGTACTTC. Supplemented by reference TRBV30 and TRBJ2-7, the full variable domain reads SQTIHQWPATLVQPVGSPLSLECTVEGTSNPNLYWYRQAAGRGLQLLFYSVGIGQISSEVPQNLSASRPQDRQFILSSKKLLLSDSGFYLCGLGRDSYEQYFGPGTRLTVT.